Shown below are 24 T cell receptor beta chains from a single sample sequenced in a study of neurological immune-mediated disorders. TCRdb itself ran the 5' RACE reads through MiXCR, one entry per CDR3 protein. The data hold 75,000 to 95,000 distinct CDR3 sequences, with 17% observed a single time. The sample was PBMCs. The receptors were gathered from a woman between 35 and 50 years old in good health.

In this sample, this clonotype turned up many times. The V and J genes are TRBV5-1 and TRBJ2-2; 10 bases match TRBD2. The V segment lost 2 bases and the J segment 2 bases; nucleotides outside the gene matches: 6. The CDR3 contains 17 residues. Germline V gene sequence: CDR1 SGHRS, CDR2 YFSETQ. The CDR3 loop reads CASSFSSGGANTGELFF. The CDR3 nucleotides read TGCGCCAGCAGCTTTTCAAGCGGGGGGGCTAACACCGGGGAGCTGTTTTTT.

This clonotype was counted at least ten times. This rearrangement joins TRBV6-5 to TRBJ1-2, with 7 bases that match TRBD1. Germline V lookup: CDR1 MNHEY, CDR2 SVGAGI. V shed 6 bases and J 4 bases; nucleotides not matched to a gene: 11. The CDR3 is 15 residues long. CDR3 loop: CASSQTGFISYGYTF. The CDR3 region has the DNA TGTGCCAGCAGCCAGACAGGGTTCATTAGCTATGGCTACACCTTC.

The V and J genes are TRBV3-1 and TRBJ2-1; D possibly corresponds to TRBD2 (7 bases). CDR1 is LGHDT and CDR2 is YNNKEL in the germline V gene (reference sequence). Trimming took off 4 bases at V and 3 bases at J, with 16 bases between the two ends. The CDR3 has 16 residues. CDR3: CASSRYRASGYNEQFF. The CDR3, as DNA: TGTGCCAGCAGCCGATACAGGGCTAGCGGCTACAATGAGCAGTTCTTC.

The table lists this clonotype with many counts. This rearrangement joins TRBV6-5 to TRBJ1-2; a possible D gene is TRBD1 (5 bases). The CDR3 contains 14 residues. The germline CDR1 and CDR2 sequences are MNHEY and SVGAGI. The V end was cut by 7 bases, the J end by 4 bases, with 16 bases between. CDR3 protein: CASTLGQGVYGYTF. The DNA for the CDR3 is TGTGCCAGCACTTTGGGGCAGGGTGTCTATGGCTACACCTTC.

This clonotype was detected many times. This CDR3 reads CASSGQPGSPTDTQYF. CDR3 DNA: TGTGCCAGCAGCGGACAGCCTGGATCCCCCACAGATACGCAGTATTTT. The chain recombines TRBV6-6 with TRBJ2-3, with D possibly TRBD1 on 6 matching bases. Germline CDR1 is MNHNY and CDR2 is SVGAGI (reference sequence). This CDR3 region has 16 residues. Trimming shortened V by 6 bases and J by 2 bases, and 18 bases separated the two germline ends.

Ten or more counts support this clonotype. V and J are TRBV6-2 or TRBV6-3 and TRBJ1-5; no clear D gene. The CDR3 is made up of 14 amino acids. The ends were cut back, 7 bases at V and 4 bases at J, with 14 bases in the middle. Germline V gene lookup returns CDR1 MNHEY and CDR2 SVGEGT. CDR3 coding DNA: TGTGCCAGCACCCCGGTGGCAGCTAATCAGCCCCAGCATTTT. It yields the protein CASTPVAANQPQHF.

This chain links TRBV27 with TRBJ2-3; 11 bases line up with TRBD1. The CDR3 has 15 residues. Germline-derived CDR1 and CDR2 are MNHEY and SMNVEV (reference sequence). The V and J ends lost 7 bases and 3 bases, in that order; junction bases with no gene match: 6. The CDR3 DNA reads as TGTGCCAGCACCTCGGGGACAGGGGGAACAGATACGCAGTATTTT. Amino acids: CASTSGTGGTDTQYF.

This clonotype was observed a handful of times. The chain joins TRBV7-9 to TRBJ1-1, with D maybe TRBD1 (6 bases). The V end was cut by 2 bases, the J end by 3 bases, with 13 bases between. The CDR3 extends over 15 amino acids. Germline values: CDR1 SEHNR, CDR2 FQNEAQ (reference sequence). The chain's CDR3 is CASSLQGRGDTEAFF. Here the CDR3 DNA reads TGTGCCAGCAGCTTACAGGGGCGTGGGGACACTGAAGCTTTCTTT.

The CDR3 sequence: CASSLDQGGYEQYF. The CDR3 coding sequence is TGCGCCAGCAGCTTGGATCAGGGGGGCTACGAGCAGTACTTC. This chain uses TRBV5-1 with TRBJ2-7; the D gene is possibly TRBD1 (7 bases). The ends were cut back, 0 bases at V and 3 bases at J, with 10 bases in the middle. The germline V gene has CDR1 SGHRS and CDR2 YFSETQ. The CDR3 totals 14 residues.

This clonotype was seen many times. The chain joins TRBV7-9 to TRBJ1-3, with D unclear. The CDR3 sequence is 12 residues long. Per the germline V gene, CDR1 is SEHNR and CDR2 is FQNEAQ (reference sequence). Deletions cut 2 bases from V and 4 bases from J, with 3 bases between. CDR3 coding DNA: TGTGCCAGCAGCTTAACCGGAAACACCATATATTTT. Amino acid sequence: CASSLTGNTIYF.

This clonotype was found many times. This sequence joins TRBV5-1 and TRBJ2-2, with 10 bases matching TRBD1. The germline V gene encodes CDR1 SGHRS and CDR2 YFSETQ. V shed 4 bases and J 5 bases; nucleotides not matched to a gene: 8. The CDR3 covers 16 residues. CDR3: CASSQGQGSWTGELFF. The CDR3 DNA follows: TGCGCCAGCAGCCAGGGACAGGGGAGCTGGACCGGGGAGCTGTTTTTT.

This clonotype was picked up many times. V is TRBV2 and J is TRBJ2-4; D possibly corresponds to TRBD1 (5 bases). Germline CDR1 reads SNHLY; CDR2 reads FYNNEI. The CDR3 contains 13 residues. Trimming removed 2 bases from V and 5 bases from J, with 7 bases in between. The CDR3 loop reads CASSESQENIQYF. The CDR3 DNA reads TGTGCCAGCAGTGAATCACAGGAAAACATTCAGTACTTC.

The gene calls are TRBV6-2 or TRBV6-3 and TRBJ2-5; 7 bases map to TRBD1. There are 14 residues in the CDR3. Germline V lookup: CDR1 MNHEY, CDR2 SVGEGT. V trimming: 6 bases; J trimming: 5 bases; junction bases outside the gene matches: 9. The CDR3 is CASRPDRDRETQYF. The CDR3, as DNA: TGTGCCAGCAGACCCGACAGGGATCGTGAGACCCAGTACTTC.

This clonotype was counted many times. The V and J genes are TRBV5-1 and TRBJ2-7; 12 bases are a match to TRBD2. The germline V gene encodes CDR1 SGHRS and CDR2 YFSETQ. CDR3 length equals 16 residues. With 0 bases clipped from V and 3 bases from J, the junction kept 4 bases outside the gene matches. The CDR3 DNA reads as TGCGCCAGCAGCTTGGGACTAGCGGGGGACTACTACGAGCAGTACTTC. This codes for CASSLGLAGDYYEQYF.

V is TRBV5-1 and J is TRBJ2-1; no clear D. This CDR3 comprises 13 residues. Germline CDR1 reads SGHRS; CDR2 reads YFSETQ. Trimming removed 7 bases from V and 0 bases from J, with 8 bases in between. The CDR3 coding sequence is TGCGCCAGCCGCAGTTCCTCCTACAATGAGCAGTTCTTC. Translating gives CASRSSSYNEQFF.

The chain recombines TRBV19 with TRBJ1-1; D is unclear. Trimming shortened V by 3 bases and J by 1 base, and 12 bases separated the two germline ends. The CDR3 totals 15 residues. The V gene's germline CDR1 is LNHDA and CDR2 SQIVND (reference sequence). The CDR3 protein is CASSMLPGRNTEAFF. In nucleotides, the CDR3 is TGTGCCAGTAGTATGCTACCTGGACGGAACACTGAAGCTTTCTTT.

Of note for this clonotype: Since a much larger clone is just one base distant, this may be a read error. The chain links TRBV20-1 to TRBJ2-3; no firm D call. V was cut by 4 bases and J by 5 bases, with 13 bases left in between. Germline V lookup: CDR1 DFQATT, CDR2 SNEGSKA (reference sequence). The CDR3 is 13 amino acids. The CDR3 DNA follows: TGCAGTGCTATAATGTCGGCCCTAGATACGCAGTATTTT. Translated, it gives CSAIMSALDTQYF.

This sequence joins TRBV11-3 and TRBJ1-2; D remains unclear. The ends were cut back, 0 bases at V and 12 bases at J, with 17 bases in the middle. CDR3 length: 14 residues. CDR1 is SGHNT, CDR2 YENEEA, per germline. The CDR3 nucleotides read TGTGCCAGCAGCTTAGAGAAATCCGGGTCCTTAAACACCTTC. It translates to CASSLEKSGSLNTF.

There are many counts of this clonotype. J is TRBJ1-2 and V is TRBV20-1; D gene unclear. Trimming removed 5 bases at V and 8 bases at J, with 21 bases between. Germline values: CDR1 DFQATT, CDR2 SNEGSKA (reference sequence). The CDR3 contains 14 residues. This CDR3 is CSAADYTETKGYTF. In nucleotides, the CDR3 is TGCAGTGCTGCGGACTACACGGAGACTAAAGGCTACACCTTC.

This clonotype was seen a handful of times. V gene TRBV15 combines with J gene TRBJ1-1; 7 nucleotides match TRBD1. Per the germline V gene, CDR1 is LNHNV and CDR2 is YYDKDF (reference sequence). With 3 bases clipped from V and 8 bases from J, the junction kept 9 bases outside the gene matches. The CDR3 consists of 14 residues. CDR3 residues: CATSRDTGGGEAFF. The CDR3 nucleotides are TGTGCCACCAGCAGGGATACAGGAGGGGGCGAAGCTTTCTTT.

This chain uses TRBV10-3 with TRBJ2-7, with D tentatively TRBD1 (6 bases). This CDR3 has 17 residues. Per the germline V gene, CDR1 is ENHRY and CDR2 is SYGVKD. Trimming shortened V by 6 bases and J by 1 base, and 22 bases separated the two germline ends. DNA for the CDR3: TGTGCCATCAGCGCTGGGGCCACGGGACATGGGTCCTACGAGCAGTACTTC. Protein: CAISAGATGHGSYEQYF.

Sample share makes this clonotype medium-sized. The J gene is TRBJ1-1, the V gene TRBV4-3; possible D gene TRBD1, 5 bases. CDR3 size: 14 residues. The ends were cut back, 4 bases at V and 4 bases at J, with 13 bases in the middle. Per the germline V gene, CDR1 is LGHNA and CDR2 is YSLEER. CDR3 residues: CASSPLPGGTEAFF. DNA of the CDR3: TGCGCCAGCAGCCCCCTGCCGGGGGGCACTGAAGCTTTCTTT.

The genes are TRBV6-5 and TRBJ1-1; possibly TRBD1 for D (6 bases). CDR3 length: 16 amino acids. In germline, CDR1 is MNHEY, CDR2 SVGAGI. V lost 2 bases, J lost 1 base, and 14 bases lay in between. In DNA form, the CDR3 reads TGTGCCAGCAGTTACGGCTCCGGGGGCGGGAACACTGAAGCTTTCTTT. Protein sequence: CASSYGSGGGNTEAFF.

This clonotype was observed a few times. The rearrangement joins TRBV19 to TRBJ1-1; TRBD1 agrees at 8 bases. CDR3 length: 16 residues. In germline, CDR1 is LNHDA, CDR2 SQIVND (reference sequence). V lost 3 bases, J lost 4 bases, and 10 bases stayed unmatched. CDR3 region: CASSMRVTGDGTEAFF. The CDR3 DNA follows: TGTGCCAGTAGTATGCGGGTGACAGGGGATGGCACTGAAGCTTTCTTT.